The 32 T cell receptor beta chains given below trace back to one sample, sequenced in a study of cytomegalovirus exposure and HLA in healthy donors. The PCR contained 60 Vbeta and 13 Jbeta primers. Profiling relied on immunoSEQ multiplex PCR, and the TCRdb table lists in-frame clones only, not all of them. The sample lists about 160,000 clones, under 90% occurring once. The sequenced sample was PBMCs. These receptors originate from a man younger than 35 in good health and CMV-seronegative.

The chain has TRBV5-6 and TRBJ2-4, with TRBD1 as a possible D gene (6 bases). CDR1 SGHDT and CDR2 YYEEEE come from the germline V gene. The V end lost 2 bases, the J end lost 3 bases, and 15 bases lay between the germline ends. The CDR3 contains 16 residues. The chain's CDR3 is CASSFGAGDVKNIQYF. As DNA, the CDR3 is TGTGCCAGCAGCTTTGGGGCAGGGGATGTCAAAAACATTCAGTACTTC.

The chain is built from TRBV6-6 and TRBJ2-5; tentative D call: TRBD1 (5 bases). The CDR3 runs 14 residues. Germline V gene data show CDR1 as MNHNY and CDR2 as SVGAGI (reference sequence). V was shortened by 7 bases and J by 5 bases, with 17 bases between the two germline ends. The CDR3 coding sequence is TGTGCCAGCACCCAGGGATCAGGGCGGGAGACCCAGTACTTC. Amino acid sequence: CASTQGSGRETQYF.

The V call is TRBV7-9, the J call TRBJ1-1; weak D call: TRBD1 (6 bases). Trimming took off 5 bases at V and 5 bases at J, with 18 bases between the two ends. Germline values: CDR1 SEHNR, CDR2 FQNEAQ (reference sequence). The CDR3 loop spans 15 amino acids. DNA for the CDR3: TGTGCCAGCAGCCCTCCAACAGGGTCTAAGACTGAAGCTTTCTTT. This translates into CASSPPTGSKTEAFF.

CDR3 region: CAISPLDTPYGYTF. The CDR3 region has the DNA TGTGCCATCTCCCCCTTGGACACACCCTATGGCTACACCTTC. J is TRBJ1-2 and V is TRBV10-3; possible D gene TRBD1, 5 bases. CDR1 ENHRY and CDR2 SYGVKD come from the germline V gene. The CDR3 is 14 amino acids. The germline V and J ends were trimmed by 8 bases and 4 bases, with 17 bases remaining between them.

The rearrangement uses TRBV19 and TRBJ2-5; D not certain. V was shortened by 3 bases and J by 4 bases, with 15 bases between the two germline ends. Germline V lookup: CDR1 LNHDA, CDR2 SQIVND (reference sequence). This CDR3 contains 15 residues. The CDR3 DNA reads TGTGCCAGTAGTATCAGGCTCGAGTTAGGAGAGACCCAGTACTTC. Translating gives CASSIRLELGETQYF.

The chain couples TRBV25-1 to TRBJ2-5, with TRBD1 as a possible D gene (5 bases). The germline V gene encodes CDR1 MGHDK and CDR2 SYGVNS. CDR3 size: 15 residues. V was clipped by 5 bases and J by 1 base, with 14 bases between them. Here the CDR3 DNA reads TGTGCCAGCAGTAACCTCCAAGACAGCCAAGAGACCCAGTACTTC. Its translation is CASSNLQDSQETQYF.

CDR3 protein: CASSSTIDRDGANYGYTF. Written as DNA, the CDR3 is TGTGCCAGCAGCTCTACGATCGACAGGGACGGAGCTAACTATGGCTACACCTTC. V usage is TRBV7-9 and J usage is TRBJ1-2, with 7 positions matching TRBD1. After removal of 4 bases from V and 0 bases from J, the junction contained 14 bases not matched to a gene. The germline V gene has CDR1 SEHNR and CDR2 FQNEAQ (reference sequence). There are 18 residues in the CDR3.

This chain uses TRBV18 with TRBJ2-5; unclear D gene. V lost 4 bases and J lost 2, with 11 bases in between. This CDR3 contains 14 residues. From germline, CDR1 is KGHSH and CDR2 LQKENI. This CDR3 is CASSRDTSQETQYF. CDR3 nucleotides: TGTGCCAGCTCACGTGACACATCACAAGAGACCCAGTACTTC.

The genes are TRBV6-5 and TRBJ2-2; 10 nucleotides agree with TRBD2. V lost 8 bases and J lost 0; bases outside the gene matches: 3. Germline CDR1 is MNHEY and CDR2 is SVGAGI. The CDR3 is 15 residues long. As DNA, the CDR3 is TGTGCCAGCTCCAGCGGGGGGGCGAACACCGGGGAGCTGTTTTTT. Its translation is CASSSGGANTGELFF.

The chain has TRBV19 and TRBJ2-1, with D tentatively TRBD2 (5 bases). V gave up 6 bases and J gave up 5 bases, with 5 bases separating them. Per germline, CDR1 LNHDA and CDR2 SQIVND (reference sequence). The CDR3 spans 11 residues. CDR3 bases: TGTGCCAGTAGCGGGGACAATGAGCAGTTCTTC. Protein sequence: CASSGDNEQFF. Full variable domain (outside the CDR3, taken from reference TRBV19 and TRBJ2-1): DGGITQSPKYLFRKEGQNVTLSCEQNLNHDAMYWYRQDPGQGLRLIYYSQIVNDFQKGDIAEGYSVSREKKESFPLTVTSAQKNPTAFYLCASSGDNEQFFGPGTRLTVL.

The chain couples TRBV23-1 to TRBJ2-7; D is possibly TRBD1 (5 bases). TRBV23-1 is classed as an ORF, of uncertain function. The CDR3 covers 15 residues. V lost 0 bases and J lost 2, with 11 bases in between. CDR3 DNA sequence: TGCGCCAGCAGTCAATCTTCAGGGCGACCCTACGAGCAGTACTTC. The encoded protein is CASSQSSGRPYEQYF.

The chain joins TRBV7-9 to TRBJ2-3; D perhaps matches TRBD1 (5 bases). The germline V gene encodes CDR1 SEHNR and CDR2 FQNEAQ (reference sequence). The CDR3 covers 11 residues. In nucleotides, the CDR3 is TGTGCGATAAAGGGGACAGATACGCAGTATTTT. It encodes CAIKGTDTQYF.

The chain uses TRBV29-1 and TRBJ2-7, with TRBD1 as a possible D gene (6 bases). CDR3 size: 13 residues. Germline V gene lookup returns CDR1 SQVTM and CDR2 ANQGSEA. V gave up 1 base and J gave up 7 bases, with 14 bases separating them. CDR3 bases: TGCAGCGTTGAAGTACGGCCAAGGGGGGAGCAGTACTTC. Encoded protein: CSVEVRPRGEQYF.

The V call is TRBV7-3, the J call TRBJ2-2; TRBD2 is a possible D gene (6 bases). Germline V lookup: CDR1 SGHTA, CDR2 FQGTGA. This CDR3 comprises 16 residues. Between the trimmed V and J ends, which lost 0 bases and 8 bases, there was a span of 16 bases. As DNA, the CDR3 is TGTGCCAGCAGCTTAACTAGCGGAGGCCAAGGAGGGGAGCTGTTTTTT. It is translated as CASSLTSGGQGGELFF.

The chain joins TRBV6-5 to TRBJ1-1; no clear D. The CDR3 extends over 13 amino acids. V shed 4 bases and J shed 3 bases, with 9 bases lying between them. Germline lookup yields CDR1 MNHEY and CDR2 SVGAGI. The CDR3 nucleotides are TGTGCCAGCAGTTCCCCAGTGGACACTGAAGCTTTCTTT. This encodes CASSSPVDTEAFF.

The chain carries TRBV10-1 and TRBJ1-1; D may be TRBD1 (6 bases). The CDR3 is made up of 13 amino acids. Trimming stripped 7 bases from V and 1 base from J, with 10 bases between. Germline values: CDR1 WNHNN, CDR2 SYGVQD (reference sequence). Written as DNA, the CDR3 is TGCGCCAGCAATCTGGACAGGAACACTGAAGCTTTCTTT. Its protein is CASNLDRNTEAFF.

This chain joins TRBV5-4 and TRBJ1-2; D remains unclear. Trimming removed 1 base at V and 0 bases at J, with 4 bases between. The CDR3 is made up of 13 amino acids. Germline-derived CDR1 and CDR2 are SGHNT and YYREEE (reference sequence). The CDR3 spells CASSLITNYGYTF. CDR3 DNA: TGTGCCAGCAGCTTGATAACTAACTATGGCTACACCTTC.

In its sample, this clone was seen once. The genes are TRBV7-6 and TRBJ2-3; D not certain. Germline V gene lookup returns CDR1 SGHVS and CDR2 FNYEAQ. The V end lost 5 bases, the J end lost 2 bases, and 2 bases lay between the germline ends. CDR3 length: 11 residues. The CDR3 nucleotides read TGTGCCAGCAGCCTCACAGATACGCAGTATTTT. This translates into CASSLTDTQYF. The complete variable domain, with remaining parts taken from reference TRBV7-6 and TRBJ2-3, reads GAGVSQSPRYKVTKRGQDVALRCDPISGHVSLYWYRQALGQGPEFLTYFNYEAQQDKSGLPNDRFSAERPEGSISTLTIQRTEQRDSAMYRCASSLTDTQYFGPGTRLTVL.

The chain has TRBV6-6 and TRBJ2-1; 9 bases align to TRBD1. V dropped 6 bases and J dropped 10; count of bases not matched to a gene: 10. CDR1 is MNHNY and CDR2 is SVGAGI in the germline V gene (reference sequence). CDR3 length: 14 amino acids. The CDR3 reads CASRSSDRGQEQFF. The CDR3 DNA reads as TGTGCCAGCAGATCCTCGGACAGGGGACAAGAGCAGTTCTTC.

V and J are TRBV14 and TRBJ1-1; D is undetermined. Germline values: CDR1 SGHDN, CDR2 FVKESK. With 1 base removed from V and 4 bases from J, the gap between germline ends came to 10 bases. The CDR3 is 14 residues long. The CDR3 here is CASSQAVPGTEAFF. CDR3 DNA: TGTGCCAGCAGCCAAGCGGTGCCGGGCACTGAAGCTTTCTTT.

The chain uses TRBV5-1 and TRBJ1-4; D remains unclear. CDR3 length: 15 amino acids. Trimming left V 7 bases short and J 4 bases short, with 17 bases between. From germline, CDR1 is SGHRS and CDR2 YFSETQ. The CDR3 bases are TGCGCCAGCCAAACGTCGGCGGATATTAATGAAAAACTGTTTTTT. As protein: CASQTSADINEKLFF.

This chain links TRBV5-6 with TRBJ1-2; 8 bases agree with TRBD1. CDR3 length equals 13 residues. Germline V CDR1 and CDR2: SGHDT, YYEEEE. After removal of 1 base from V and 6 bases from J, the junction contained 2 bases not matched to a gene. The CDR3 protein is CASSLQQGDGYTF. The CDR3 DNA is TGTGCCAGCAGCTTGCAACAGGGGGATGGCTACACCTTC.

The chain combines TRBV19 with TRBJ1-1, with D perhaps TRBD1 (6 bases). The V end was cut by 4 bases, the J end by 1 base, with 7 bases between. The length of the CDR3 is 13 residues. Germline V gives CDR1 LNHDA, CDR2 SQIVND (reference sequence). CDR3 sequence (DNA): TGTGCCAGTAGTAGGGGACAGAACACTGAAGCTTTCTTT. Translation: CASSRGQNTEAFF.

For the CDR3, the DNA is TGTGCCAGCAGCTTAGGCCGCAGGGAATTCCCAGATACGCAGTATTTT. Protein: CASSLGRREFPDTQYF. The V gene is TRBV11-3, the J gene TRBJ2-3, with D possibly being TRBD1 (5 bases). CDR1 and CDR2 from the germline V gene are SGHNT and YENEEA. Trimming left V 1 base short and J 4 bases short, with 15 bases between. This CDR3 has 16 amino acids.

A remark on this clone: Other DNA sequences in this sample translate to the same CDR3. This chain uses TRBV2 with TRBJ1-2; tentatively, D is TRBD1 (6 bases). Germline values: CDR1 SNHLY, CDR2 FYNNEI. The CDR3 consists of 15 residues. V lost 4 bases to trimming and J lost 4 bases, with 16 bases between them. This CDR3 is CASSGLTGPAYGYTF. CDR3 nucleotide sequence: TGTGCCAGCAGTGGGTTGACAGGACCCGCCTATGGCTACACCTTC. The variable domain in full, completed from reference TRBV2 and TRBJ1-2, reads EPEVTQTPSHQVTQMGQEVILRCVPISNHLYFYWYRQILGQKVEFLVSFYNNEISEKSEIFDDQFSVERPDGSNFTLKIRSTKLEDSAMYFCASSGLTGPAYGYTFGSGTRLTVV.

The chain carries TRBV9 and TRBJ2-4; D is perhaps TRBD1 (6 bases). V was pared by 3 bases and J by 1 base, with 14 bases between. The germline V gene encodes CDR1 SGDLS and CDR2 YYNGEE. This CDR3 region has 16 residues. The CDR3 sequence: CASSATGTQAKNIQYF. DNA for the CDR3: TGTGCCAGCAGCGCAACCGGGACACAGGCCAAAAACATTCAGTACTTC.

This chain links TRBV5-1 with TRBJ2-1; no definite D call. Germline V gene sequence: CDR1 SGHRS, CDR2 YFSETQ. The germline V and J ends were trimmed by 4 bases and 8 bases, with 10 bases remaining between them. The CDR3 is 12 residues long. Here the CDR3 reads CASSLDDHEQFF. CDR3 nucleotide sequence: TGCGCCAGCAGCCTAGACGACCATGAGCAGTTCTTC.

V and J are TRBV5-1 and TRBJ2-7; tentatively, D is TRBD2 (6 bases). V lost 0 bases and J 0 bases, leaving 19 bases between the germline ends. The CDR3 is made up of 18 amino acids. Germline values: CDR1 SGHRS, CDR2 YFSETQ. The CDR3, as DNA: TGCGCCAGCAGCTTGGTACCGGGACTTCTAAGGTCCTCCTACGAGCAGTACTTC. Translating gives CASSLVPGLLRSSYEQYF.

CDR3 loop: CASSLDIETLGGETQYF. CDR3 nucleotides: TGCGCCAGCAGCTTGGATATTGAGACCCTCGGGGGAGAGACCCAGTACTTC. The J gene is TRBJ2-5, the V gene TRBV5-1, with D tentatively TRBD2 (6 bases). Germline-derived CDR1 and CDR2 are SGHRS and YFSETQ. V was clipped by 0 bases and J by 4 bases, with 19 bases between them. The CDR3 covers 17 residues.

The rearrangement uses TRBV5-4 and TRBJ2-6, with 9 bases that match TRBD1. Germline CDR1 and CDR2: SGHNT and YYREEE (reference sequence). The CDR3 length is 18 residues. The trim removed 2 bases at V and 1 base at J, leaving 7 bases unmatched. The CDR3 sequence: CASSFLDRGGSGANVLTF. CDR3 nucleotides: TGTGCCAGCAGCTTTTTGGACAGGGGCGGATCTGGGGCCAACGTCCTGACTTTC.

The gene calls are TRBV7-9 and TRBJ2-1; 9 positions match TRBD2. V lost 3 bases, J lost 8 bases, and 8 bases stayed unmatched. There are 15 residues in the CDR3. Germline-derived CDR1 and CDR2 are SEHNR and FQNEAQ (reference sequence). CDR3 residues: CASSLGLAFDHEQFF. Written as DNA, the CDR3 is TGTGCCAGCAGCTTGGGACTAGCTTTTGACCATGAGCAGTTCTTC.

The rearrangement uses TRBV7-7 and TRBJ2-5; D is perhaps TRBD2 (7 bases). In germline, CDR1 is SSHAT, CDR2 FNYEAQ (reference sequence). The CDR3 covers 13 residues. DNA of the CDR3: TGTGCTAGTGGGAGGGGGAACCAAGAGACCCAGTACTTC. This gives the protein CASGRGNQETQYF. The variable domain in full, with the rest retrieved from reference TRBV7-7 and TRBJ2-5, is GAGVSQSPRYKVTKRGQDVTLRCDPISSHATLYWYQQALGQGPEFLTYFNYEAQPDKSGLPSDRFSAERPEGSISTLTIQRTEQRDSAMYRCASGRGNQETQYFGPGTRLLVL.